Listed here are 21 T cell receptor beta chains from one sample, sequenced in a study of spatial heterogeneity in lung cancer. Study-level findings and limits: For expanded intratumoral alpha and beta TCRs, counts tracked tumor mutation counts.

Their antigens remain unidentified. Time point specified: sample taken at primary tumor resection. Via MiXCR, TCRdb re-called the 5' RACE reads, giving one row per CDR3 protein. The table lists 950 to 1,500 distinct CDR3 sequences, 12% of them singletons. The sample was lung tumor tissue, taken at surgery. All receptors come from a male donor with early-stage non-small cell lung cancer.

By frequency in the sample, this clonotype is medium-sized. The chain couples TRBV25-1 to TRBJ1-4, with 9 bases matching TRBD1. The CDR3 contains 10 residues. In germline, CDR1 is MGHDK, CDR2 SYGVNS. CDR3 bases: TGTGCGACAGGGGGTGAAAAACTGTTTTTT. Translation: CATGGEKLFF.

By its share, this clonotype is medium-sized (0.01 to 0.1%). CDR3 amino acids: CASSTEDGNQPQHF. CDR3 nucleotides: TGTGCCAGCAGCACGGAGGATGGCAATCAGCCCCAGCATTTT. The V and J genes are TRBV25-1 and TRBJ1-5; D gene ambiguous. Germline CDR1 is MGHDK and CDR2 is SYGVNS. The CDR3 totals 14 residues. The ends were cut back, 6 bases at V and 2 bases at J, with 11 bases in the middle.

This clonotype is labeled as medium-sized. The chain uses TRBV7-8 and TRBJ2-7, with 10 bases matching TRBD2. The CDR3 totals 16 residues. Germline V gene data show CDR1 as SGHVS and CDR2 as FQNEAQ. The V and J ends lost 2 bases and 0 bases, in that order; junction bases with no gene match: 4. CDR3 sequence: CASSLPGLAVSYEQYF. Written as DNA, the CDR3 is TGTGCCAGCAGCTTACCTGGACTAGCGGTCTCCTACGAGCAGTACTTC.

The V and J genes are TRBV20-1 and TRBJ1-3; no firm D call. In germline, CDR1 is DFQATT, CDR2 SNEGSKA (reference sequence). Trimming removed 2 bases at V and 7 bases at J, with 9 bases between. CDR3 length: 12 amino acids. The CDR3 protein is CSARSGSNTIYF. CDR3 DNA sequence: TGCAGTGCTAGATCGGGCTCTAACACCATATATTTT.

By share, this clonotype ranks as medium-sized (0.01 to 0.1%). This chain's CDR3 is CAIRGRGQETQYF. The CDR3 DNA follows: TGTGCCATCCGGGGTAGGGGGCAAGAGACCCAGTACTTC. V gene TRBV6-5 combines with J gene TRBJ2-5; D might be TRBD1 (6 bases). Trimming removed 10 bases at V and 2 bases at J, with 14 bases between. CDR1 is MNHEY and CDR2 is SVGAGI in the germline V gene. This CDR3 is 13 amino acids long.

By share, this clonotype counts as medium-sized. This chain uses TRBV5-4 with TRBJ2-5, with D possibly being TRBD1 (5 bases). The germline CDR1 and CDR2 sequences are SGHNT and YYREEE (reference sequence). The V end was cut by 0 bases, the J end by 3 bases, with 12 bases between. The CDR3 loop spans 15 amino acids. The CDR3 DNA reads as TGTGCCAGCAGCTTGGAAGGGTTAGGGGAAGAGACCCAGTACTTC. It is translated as CASSLEGLGEETQYF. The entire variable domain, with the rest obtained from reference TRBV5-4 and TRBJ2-5, is as follows: ETGVTQSPTHLIKTRGQQVTLRCSSQSGHNTVSWYQQALGQGPQFIFQYYREEENGRGNFPPRFSGLQFPNYSSELNVNALELDDSALYLCASSLEGLGEETQYFGPGTRLLVL.

This clonotype showed up just a few times. The J gene is TRBJ1-1, the V gene TRBV7-9; possible D gene TRBD1, 6 bases. The CDR3 covers 11 residues. Germline CDR1 is SEHNR and CDR2 is FQNEAQ (reference sequence). The V end lost 8 bases, the J end lost 8 bases, and 12 bases lay between the germline ends. The CDR3, as DNA: TGTGCCAGCCTCGGGGGGCAAGAAGCTTTCTTT. It specifies CASLGGQEAFF.

Many counts were recorded for this clonotype. The V gene is TRBV29-1, the J gene TRBJ2-1; 8 bases are a match to TRBD2. The germline V gene has CDR1 SQVTM and CDR2 ANQGSEA. The CDR3 runs 14 residues. The ends lost 1 base at V and 9 bases at J; junction bases unmatched: 8. The CDR3 is CSVEGGTSGFEQFF. The CDR3 DNA reads as TGCAGCGTTGAAGGGGGGACTAGTGGTTTTGAGCAGTTCTTC.

By its share, this clonotype is medium-sized. The chain employs TRBV20-1 and TRBJ2-5; 9 bases are shared with TRBD1. CDR1 DFQATT and CDR2 SNEGSKA come from the germline V gene (reference sequence). The CDR3 loop spans 13 amino acids. V lost 4 bases to trimming and J lost 5 bases; unmatched junction nucleotides: 5. Here the CDR3 reads CSAIDRGGETQYF. The CDR3 nucleotides read TGCAGTGCTATAGACAGGGGGGGGGAGACCCAGTACTTC.

V is TRBV30 and J is TRBJ2-7; perhaps TRBD2 as D (5 bases). V gave up 4 bases and J gave up 2 bases, with 9 bases separating them. Germline values: CDR1 GTSNPN, CDR2 SVGIG (reference sequence). CDR3 length equals 12 residues. The CDR3 sequence: CAWKGLTYEQYF. CDR3 bases: TGTGCCTGGAAAGGACTTACCTACGAGCAGTACTTC.

In its sample, this clonotype ranks as medium-sized. The chain recombines TRBV6-2 or TRBV6-3 with TRBJ2-5; D not resolved. Trimming took off 2 bases at V and 5 bases at J, with 3 bases between the two ends. This CDR3 is built from 11 residues. CDR1 and CDR2 (germline): MNHEY, SVGEGT. The CDR3: CASSYGETQYF. The CDR3, as DNA: TGTGCCAGCAGTTACGGTGAGACCCAGTACTTC.

This chain joins TRBV29-1 and TRBJ2-7, with TRBD2 matching 8 bases. The CDR3 extends over 14 amino acids. The ends lost 4 bases at V and 6 bases at J; junction bases unmatched: 11. The V gene's germline CDR1 is SQVTM and CDR2 ANQGSEA. CDR3 region: CSVVSGGFYGEQYF. For the CDR3, the DNA is TGCAGCGTTGTCAGCGGGGGCTTTTACGGCGAGCAGTACTTC.

This clonotype ranks as medium-sized. The gene calls are TRBV6-5 and TRBJ2-1; D remains unclear. Trimming stripped 2 bases from V and 0 bases from J, with 8 bases between. This CDR3 is built from 15 residues. The germline V gene encodes CDR1 MNHEY and CDR2 SVGAGI. CDR3 DNA: TGTGCCAGCAGTTACCCTAGAGGCTCCTACAATGAGCAGTTCTTC. Translation: CASSYPRGSYNEQFF.

This clonotype is labeled medium-sized. V usage is TRBV19 and J usage is TRBJ2-3, with 9 nucleotides matching TRBD2. CDR3 length: 15 amino acids. CDR1 is LNHDA and CDR2 is SQIVND in the germline V gene (reference sequence). The V and J ends lost 6 bases and 3 bases, in that order; junction bases with no gene match: 7. For the CDR3, the DNA is TGTGCCAGTAGCCCGGGACTAGCTGGGACAGATACGCAGTATTTT. Translating gives CASSPGLAGTDTQYF. Drawing the rest from reference TRBV19 and TRBJ2-3, the complete variable domain is DGGITQSPKYLFRKEGQNVTLSCEQNLNHDAMYWYRQDPGQGLRLIYYSQIVNDFQKGDIAEGYSVSREKKESFPLTVTSAQKNPTAFYLCASSPGLAGTDTQYFGPGTRLTVL.

By proportion, this clonotype is medium-sized. The chain links TRBV10-2 to TRBJ2-2; TRBD1 agrees at 10 bases. After removal of 8 bases from V and 5 bases from J, the junction contained 5 bases not matched to a gene. This CDR3 has 14 residues. Germline lookup yields CDR1 WSHSY and CDR2 SAAADI. In DNA, the CDR3 is TGCGCCAGCTGCCCGGGACAGGGGACCGGGGAGCTGTTTTTT. Protein sequence: CASCPGQGTGELFF.

By frequency in the sample, this clonotype is large. The chain has TRBV20-1 and TRBJ2-7; a possible D gene is TRBD2 (6 bases). Trimming took off 6 bases at V and 1 base at J, with 16 bases between the two ends. The CDR3 spans 14 residues. Germline V gene lookup returns CDR1 DFQATT and CDR2 SNEGSKA (reference sequence). CDR3 sequence reads: CSAPDGRKSYEQYF. DNA of the CDR3: TGCAGTGCACCCGACGGGAGAAAGTCCTACGAGCAGTACTTC.

By sample share, this clonotype is large (0.1 to 1%). At one end, the junction sequence differs from germline, possibly due to a read error. This rearrangement joins TRBV13 to TRBJ2-5; 10 nucleotides line up with TRBD2. Germline V gene sequence: CDR1 PRHDT, CDR2 FYEKMQ (reference sequence). There are 17 residues in the CDR3. In nucleotides, the CDR3 is TGTGCCAGCAGCCTAAGATCAGGGCTTGAGGAGCGGGAGGGCCGGCACTTC. This translates into CASSLRSGLEEREGRHF.

This chain joins TRBV7-9 and TRBJ2-4; TRBD1 matches 8 bases. Germline CDR1 SEHNR, CDR2 FQNEAQ (reference sequence). This CDR3 has 13 residues. V lost 3 bases to trimming and J lost 8 bases; unmatched junction nucleotides: 3. The CDR3 protein is CASSLTGVDIQYF. In DNA, the CDR3 is TGTGCCAGCAGCTTGACAGGGGTTGACATTCAGTACTTC.

This clonotype is medium-sized within its sample. The chain uses TRBV7-9 and TRBJ2-1, with 10 nucleotides matching TRBD1. Per germline, CDR1 SEHNR and CDR2 FQNEAQ (reference sequence). The ends lost 3 bases at V and 15 bases at J; junction bases unmatched: 8. CDR3 size: 13 residues. CDR3 in amino acids: CASSLSGTGAPFF. CDR3 nucleotides: TGTGCCAGCAGCTTGTCCGGGACAGGGGCTCCGTTCTTC.

By share, this clonotype ranks as medium-sized. This chain links TRBV19 with TRBJ1-1; TRBD1 aligns across 7 bases. J was trimmed by 4 bases and V by 6 bases; bases with no gene match: 8. The CDR3 covers 14 residues. Germline CDR1 LNHDA, CDR2 SQIVND (reference sequence). DNA of the CDR3: TGTGCCAGTAGGACGGACAGGCGGAGCACTGAAGCTTTCTTT. Translated, it gives CASRTDRRSTEAFF.

V gene TRBV7-2 combines with J gene TRBJ2-4; tentative D call: TRBD2 (5 bases). Germline V lookup: CDR1 SGHTA, CDR2 FQGNSA. The germline V and J ends were trimmed by 5 bases and 0 bases, with 11 bases remaining between them. This CDR3 has 15 amino acids. CDR3 amino acids: CASSQIGGAKNIQYF. The CDR3 bases are TGTGCCAGCAGCCAAATAGGAGGAGCCAAAAACATTCAGTACTTC.